This TCR beta chain comes out of a study of cytotoxic CD8 clonotypes in ibrutinib-treated CLL. Overall study: Investigators collected response samples after a median around twelve months of treatment, range 6 to 36.

To note about this clone: The target antigen is unknown.

General study points: Few clonotypes were public, and these shrank or held steady under treatment. Starting clonality was above that of age-matched healthy donors and tracked circulating CD8+ T-cell counts.

This table comes from immunoSEQ multiplex PCR, and its TCRdb copy is limited to in-frame clones, with some not included. Of 200,000 to 250,000 clones listed, roughly 74% are singletons. This CDR3 has 15 amino acids. Germline CDR1 and CDR2: MNHEY and SVGAGI. The V and J ends lost 0 bases and 5 bases respectively, with 10 bases between them. The chain carries TRBV6-5 and TRBJ1-4; D unresolved. This sequence originates from a human donor with chronic lymphocytic leukemia. The material was PBMCs, obtained after 24 months of ibrutinib treatment. The CDR3 region is CASSYSYGGNEKLFF. CDR3 nucleotide sequence: TGTGCCAGCAGTTACTCGTACGGAGGAAATGAAAAACTGTTTTTT.